These T cell receptor beta chains were read from a single sample in a study of T-cell memory formation after mild COVID-19. From the 5' RACE reads, TCRdb called clonotypes with MiXCR, one entry per CDR3 protein. The sample has some 180,000 distinct CDR3 sequences; about a fifth are singletons. The specimen was PBMCs or a T cell subset sorted from them (not recorded which). Source of these receptors: a man aged 18 to 29 who had mild COVID-19 (a few samples of this study predate the infection). Cell type and time point are not known. CDR3s include the opening cysteine and the closing phenylalanine or tryptophan. The order of the fields is V gene, clone size, J gene, D gene, CDR3 DNA, CDR3 protein. A D gene is named only where the DNA matches it firmly. Rows give clone size only sometimes, using once, few, many, or a class for an expanded clone.

V: TRBV4-1; size: NA; J: TRBJ1-2; D: TRBD1; DNA: TGCGCCAGCAGCCAAGCTTACCAGGGGGTACCCTATGGCTACACCTTC; CDR3: CASSQAYQGVPYGYTF
V: TRBV4-1; size: few; J: TRBJ1-4; D: NA; DNA: TGCGCCAGCAGCCCTCTCTTAAAGGGGGTATCTAATGAAAAACTGTTTTTT; CDR3: CASSPLLKGVSNEKLFF
V: TRBV6-6; size: few; J: TRBJ1-2; D: TRBD1; DNA: TGTGCCACCCGACAAGGACAGGGGAACTATGGCTACACCTTC; CDR3: CATRQGQGNYGYTF
V: TRBV29-1; size: NA; J: TRBJ2-3; D: NA; DNA: TGCAGCGTAGCAACGGACGCAGATACGCAGTATTTT; CDR3: CSVATDADTQYF
V: TRBV7-9; size: NA; J: TRBJ2-1; D: NA; DNA: TGTGCCAGCAGCCAGACCCCGTGGGGAACTTACAATGAGCAGTTCTTC; CDR3: CASSQTPWGTYNEQFF
V: TRBV10-2; size: NA; J: TRBJ2-5; D: NA; DNA: TGCGCCAGCAAAGCCGGGGGCGGCGAGACCCAGTACTTC; CDR3: CASKAGGGETQYF
V: TRBV5-1; size: NA; J: TRBJ2-2; D: TRBD1; DNA: TGCGCCAGCAGCCAAAGACAGGGGGCGAACACCGGGGAGCTGTTTTTT; CDR3: CASSQRQGANTGELFF
V: TRBV6-5; size: NA; J: TRBJ1-2; D: NA; DNA: TGTGCCAGCAGTTACGACGGAACCTATGGCTACACCTTC; CDR3: CASSYDGTYGYTF
V: TRBV10-3; size: NA; J: TRBJ2-3; D: NA; DNA: TGTGCCATCAGAGGAATCACAGATACGCAGTATTTT; CDR3: CAIRGITDTQYF
V: TRBV7-2; size: few; J: TRBJ2-7; D: TRBD2; DNA: TGTGCCAGCAGCTACGGGGAGGGAGCGGGGTTCTCCTACGAGCAGTACTTC; CDR3: CASSYGEGAGFSYEQYF
V: TRBV5-1; size: NA; J: TRBJ2-7; D: TRBD1; DNA: TGCGCCAGCAGCTCTCCGGGACAGGGATTGTACGAGCAGTACTTC; CDR3: CASSSPGQGLYEQYF
V: TRBV7-9; size: few; J: TRBJ2-5; D: NA; DNA: TGTGCCAGCATCAACGGGCTGGGGGGCCAAGAGACCCAGTACTTC; CDR3: CASINGLGGQETQYF
V: TRBV18; size: NA; J: TRBJ2-3; D: NA; DNA: TGTGCCAGCTCACCATATAGCGTGAGGACAGATACGCAGTATTTT; CDR3: CASSPYSVRTDTQYF
V: TRBV15; size: NA; J: TRBJ2-7; D: NA; DNA: TGTGCCACCAGCTCAACTCCGGGACCCTACGAGCAGTACTTC; CDR3: CATSSTPGPYEQYF
V: TRBV5-6; size: once; J: TRBJ1-6; D: NA; DNA: TGTGCCAGCAGCTTGGAGTCCGGGTCCTATAATTCACCCCTCCACTTT; CDR3: CASSLESGSYNSPLHF
V: TRBV6-1; size: few; J: TRBJ2-3; D: NA; DNA: TGTGCCAGCAGTGGGACAGCCTGGTCGGGCACAGATACGCAGTATTTT; CDR3: CASSGTAWSGTDTQYF
V: TRBV20-1; size: NA; J: TRBJ1-1; D: NA; DNA: TGCAGTGCAAGGGGACAAAGGAACACTGAAGCTTTCTTT; CDR3: CSARGQRNTEAFF
V: TRBV2; size: few; J: TRBJ1-6; D: NA; DNA: TGTGCCAGCAGTGAGTCCCAGGGTCACAATTCACCCCTCCACTTT; CDR3: CASSESQGHNSPLHF
V: TRBV7-2; size: NA; J: TRBJ2-5; D: TRBD1; DNA: TGTGCCAGCAGCCCCCAACCGGGACAGAACCAAGAGACCCAGTACTTC; CDR3: CASSPQPGQNQETQYF
V: TRBV20-1; size: few; J: TRBJ2-7; D: NA; DNA: TGCAGTGCTAGAGCCGGACAGTACTACGAGCAGTACTTC; CDR3: CSARAGQYYEQYF
V: TRBV6-1; size: many; J: TRBJ1-3; D: NA; DNA: TGTGCCAGCAGTGAACAGGGTGGAAACACCATATATTTT; CDR3: CASSEQGGNTIYF
V: TRBV20-1; size: many; J: TRBJ2-5; D: TRBD2; DNA: TGCAGTGCTGGAGGACTAGCGGGGAACAAAGAGACCCAGTACTTC; CDR3: CSAGGLAGNKETQYF
V: TRBV5-6; size: NA; J: TRBJ1-5; D: NA; DNA: TGTGCCAGCAGCTCCCGGCTCGAGCCCCAGCATTTT; CDR3: CASSSRLEPQHF
V: TRBV29-1; size: few; J: TRBJ1-5; D: NA; DNA: TGCAGCGTAATAGGTCCGGGAAATCAGCCCCAGCATTTT; CDR3: CSVIGPGNQPQHF
V: TRBV7-2; size: few; J: TRBJ2-4; D: TRBD2; DNA: TGTGCCAGCAGCTCCTTAGCGGGGTTCGCCAAAAACATTCAGTACTTC; CDR3: CASSSLAGFAKNIQYF
V: TRBV29-1; size: NA; J: TRBJ2-1; D: TRBD2; DNA: TGCAGCGTTTTAGGACTAGCGGGGGGCGAGGGTTATGAGCAGTTCTTC; CDR3: CSVLGLAGGEGYEQFF
V: TRBV29-1; size: NA; J: TRBJ2-3; D: NA; DNA: TGCAGCGTACAACTAGATCTGGCAGATACGCAGTATTTT; CDR3: CSVQLDLADTQYF
V: TRBV5-1; size: once; J: TRBJ2-3; D: TRBD1; DNA: TGCGCCAGCAGCTGGGGGACAGGCCTAGGGCCAGATACGCAGTATTTT; CDR3: CASSWGTGLGPDTQYF
V: TRBV12-3/TRBV12-4; size: few; J: TRBJ2-1; D: NA; DNA: TGTGCCAGCAGTTTCGTCGCCAATGAGCAGTTCTTC; CDR3: CASSFVANEQFF
V: TRBV30; size: NA; J: TRBJ1-1; D: NA; DNA: TGTGCCTGGAGTGTATGGCAGAACACTGAAGCTTTCTTT; CDR3: CAWSVWQNTEAFF
V: TRBV6-1; size: few; J: TRBJ2-3; D: NA; DNA: TGTGCCAGCAGCGCCGCCAGGGGATACCGAGGCGATACGCAGTATTTT; CDR3: CASSAARGYRGDTQYF
V: TRBV28; size: NA; J: TRBJ2-7; D: NA; DNA: TGTGCCAGCAGGAATGACTGGACCTACGAGCAGTACTTC; CDR3: CASRNDWTYEQYF
V: TRBV27; size: few; J: TRBJ2-3; D: NA; DNA: TGTGCCAGCAAACCATCCGTTGGCGGTGGAGATACGCAGTATTTT; CDR3: CASKPSVGGGDTQYF
V: TRBV19; size: NA; J: TRBJ2-3; D: NA; DNA: TGTGCCAGTAGTTTGCGGGTAAGGGATACGCAGTATTTT; CDR3: CASSLRVRDTQYF
V: TRBV10-1; size: few; J: TRBJ1-6; D: NA; DNA: TGCGCCAGCAGTGAGGCAGGGGTGGATTCACCCCTCCACTTT; CDR3: CASSEAGVDSPLHF
V: TRBV2; size: NA; J: TRBJ2-3; D: NA; DNA: TGTGCCAGCAGTGCTCCAGGCACAGATACGCAGTATTTT; CDR3: CASSAPGTDTQYF
V: TRBV5-4; size: NA; J: TRBJ2-7; D: NA; DNA: TGTGCCAGCAGCTCTATGACCGAGCAGTACTTC; CDR3: CASSSMTEQYF
V: TRBV7-2; size: NA; J: TRBJ1-5; D: NA; DNA: TGTGCCAGCAGCTCAGGGCCGGGTCATCAGCCCCAGCATTTT; CDR3: CASSSGPGHQPQHF
V: TRBV2; size: NA; J: TRBJ2-1; D: NA; DNA: TGTGCCAGCAGTGAAGACGGTGGTGAGCAGTTCTTC; CDR3: CASSEDGGEQFF
V: TRBV7-2; size: few; J: TRBJ2-3; D: NA; DNA: TGTGCCAGCAGCCAGAGCACAGATACGCAGTATTTT; CDR3: CASSQSTDTQYF
V: TRBV6-6; size: NA; J: TRBJ1-5; D: NA; DNA: TGTGCCAGCAGTTCCCAATACGCCCAGCATTTT; CDR3: CASSSQYAQHF
V: TRBV6-5; size: NA; J: TRBJ1-1; D: NA; DNA: TGTGCCAGCAGTTACGAAGTGGATAATACTGAAGCTTTCTTT; CDR3: CASSYEVDNTEAFF
V: TRBV2; size: few; J: TRBJ1-3; D: NA; DNA: TGTGCCAGCAATGGGGGAGCTGGAAACACCATATATTTT; CDR3: CASNGGAGNTIYF
V: TRBV15; size: few; J: TRBJ1-4; D: TRBD1; DNA: TGTGCCACCAGCAGAGATGTAGGACAGGGCTATAATGAAAAACTGTTTTTT; CDR3: CATSRDVGQGYNEKLFF
V: TRBV4-1; size: NA; J: TRBJ1-3; D: NA; DNA: TGCGCCAGCAGCCAAGAGAGGACAGATTACTCTGGAAACACCATATATTTT; CDR3: CASSQERTDYSGNTIYF
V: TRBV7-2; size: NA; J: TRBJ2-1; D: NA; DNA: TGTGCCAGCAGCTTAAGGAGATTAAACAATGAGCAGTTCTTC; CDR3: CASSLRRLNNEQFF
V: TRBV20-1; size: few; J: TRBJ1-3; D: NA; DNA: TGCAGTGCTACCCAGGGAGGCGACACCATATATTTT; CDR3: CSATQGGDTIYF
V: TRBV12-3/TRBV12-4; size: NA; J: TRBJ2-7; D: NA; DNA: TGTGCCAGCAGCCCGGACCCAGTCTCCTACGAGCAGTACTTC; CDR3: CASSPDPVSYEQYF
V: TRBV5-4; size: NA; J: TRBJ2-3; D: TRBD2; DNA: TGTGCCAGCAATTTCGGGGGGGCTGGGACAGATACGCAGTATTTT; CDR3: CASNFGGAGTDTQYF
V: TRBV20-1; size: few; J: TRBJ2-2; D: TRBD2; DNA: TGCAGTGCTATCGGGGGGGCCGGGACCGGGGAGCTGTTTTTT; CDR3: CSAIGGAGTGELFF
V: TRBV20-1; size: few; J: TRBJ2-3; D: NA; DNA: TGCAGTGCCACGCCGCCGGGGACAGATACGCAGTATTTT; CDR3: CSATPPGTDTQYF
V: TRBV7-3; size: NA; J: TRBJ1-1; D: TRBD1; DNA: TGTGCCAGCAGCTTCACAGGGGAGGGTACGGCTTTCTTT; CDR3: CASSFTGEGTAFF
V: TRBV7-9; size: NA; J: TRBJ2-3; D: NA; DNA: TGTGCCAGCAGCTTAGGCTTTTCAAACACAGATACGCAGTATTTT; CDR3: CASSLGFSNTDTQYF
V: TRBV5-1; size: NA; J: TRBJ2-1; D: TRBD2; DNA: TGCGCCAGCAGCTTACTAGCGGGGGGGCCGTCCTACAATGAGCAGTTCTTC; CDR3: CASSLLAGGPSYNEQFF